The clone carrying this TCR beta chain was counted ten times or more. Its antigen remains unknown. Each TCR transcript was tagged with a 10-nucleotide random UMI during 5'RACE. TCRdb re-analysed the 5' RACE reads in MiXCR, keeping a single row per CDR3 protein. The repertoire consists of tens of thousands of distinct CDR3 sequences, with under 4.5% occurring once and the leading ten covering less than 7.5%. This entry belongs to a study of neurological immune-mediated disorders. The length of the CDR3 is 14 residues. V was trimmed by 6 bases and J by 6 bases, leaving 14 bases between them. Time point noted: longitudinal time-point 3. Whole-study findings and limits: Phylogenetic grouping assigned the repertoires of 18 of 34 multiple sclerosis patients to a single related-CDR3 cluster, which may represent a signature.

Specimen: PBMCs. The chain employs TRBV12-3 or TRBV12-4 and TRBJ2-2; D not resolved. The origin of this receptor is a woman aged 60-70 years with multiple sclerosis. The CDR3 DNA reads TGTGCCAGCAGCCGGCAGGCCAACGCCGGGGAGCTGTTTTTT. It specifies CASSRQANAGELFF.